The next 9 T cell receptor beta chains were all read from a single sample in a study of T cell changes during pregnancy in multiple sclerosis (dated by TCRdb to between 2018 and 2020). Receptor amplification or capture employed the immunoSEQ multiplex PCR assay. TCRdb limited this immuneACCESS table to in-frame rearrangements with V and J called. A share of clones is missing; checked studies link under half to unresolved V genes, and the rest is unexplained. This sample is represented by tens of thousands of clones; roughly 92% of them were singletons. About 2% of the sample is taken by the ten largest. The material sequenced was peripheral blood, taken in the third trimester of pregnancy. The receptors stem from a female donor in good health, enrolled as a control in a pregnancy study.

V is TRBV5-4 and J is TRBJ2-5; TRBD2 matches at 9 bases. This CDR3 contains 15 residues. V lost 0 bases, J lost 7 bases, and 7 bases stayed unmatched. Germline V CDR1 and CDR2: SGHNT, YYREEE (reference sequence). CDR3 sequence: CASSLALAGTGTQYF. The DNA for the CDR3 is TGTGCCAGCAGCTTGGCTCTAGCGGGAACCGGGACCCAGTACTTC.

The chain employs TRBV11-2 and TRBJ2-1; tentative D call: TRBD2 (6 bases). CDR3 length equals 15 residues. V was shortened by 5 bases and J by 1 base, with 12 bases between the two germline ends. Germline CDR1 SGHAT, CDR2 FQNNGV. The CDR3 loop reads CASSPTRGSYNEQFF. The DNA for the CDR3 is TGTGCCAGCAGCCCTACGCGGGGTTCCTACAATGAGCAGTTCTTC.

The chain has TRBV5-1 and TRBJ1-5; unclear D gene. Trimming cost V 0 bases and J 0 bases, with 10 bases left between them. Per germline, CDR1 SGHRS and CDR2 YFSETQ. This CDR3 contains 16 residues. As DNA, the CDR3 is TGCGCCAGCAGCTTGGTAGCAGACTTTAGCAATCAGCCCCAGCATTTT. This sequence encodes CASSLVADFSNQPQHF.

V usage is TRBV7-2 and J usage is TRBJ1-3, with a possible D match to TRBD1 (5 bases). V was trimmed by 6 bases and J by 3 bases, leaving 12 bases between them. CDR1 and CDR2 from the germline V gene are SGHTA and FQGNSA. The CDR3 sequence is 14 residues long. CDR3 protein: CASRTGVLGNTIYF. The CDR3 coding sequence is TGTGCCAGCAGAACGGGGGTACTTGGAAACACCATATATTTT. Filled out from reference TRBV7-2 and TRBJ1-3, the complete variable domain reads GAGVSQSPSNKVTEKGKDVELRCDPISGHTALYWYRQSLGQGLEFLIYFQGNSAPDKSGLPSDRFSAERTGGSVSTLTIQRTQQEDSAVYLCASRTGVLGNTIYFGEGSWLTVV.

J is TRBJ2-7 and V is TRBV29-1, with 12 bases aligning to TRBD2. Germline V gives CDR1 SQVTM, CDR2 ANQGSEA. The ends lost 4 bases at V and 2 bases at J; junction bases unmatched: 12. CDR3 length: 17 amino acids. The CDR3 here is CSVGDWDRTSGTYEQYF. CDR3 nucleotides: TGCAGCGTTGGGGATTGGGACCGGACTAGCGGGACCTACGAGCAGTACTTC.

The chain is built from TRBV19 and TRBJ1-5; D uncertain. V was clipped by 7 bases and J by 7 bases, with 23 bases between them. CDR3 size: 16 residues. Germline V CDR1 and CDR2: LNHDA, SQIVND (reference sequence). The CDR3 here is CASIPVGQLYDQPQHF. The CDR3 region has the DNA TGTGCCAGTATCCCTGTTGGGCAGTTATATGACCAGCCCCAGCATTTT.

J is TRBJ2-1 and V is TRBV25-1; D perhaps matches TRBD2 (6 bases). The length of the CDR3 is 16 residues. V lost 1 base and J 1 base, leaving 11 bases between the germline ends. In germline, CDR1 is MGHDK, CDR2 SYGVNS. CDR3: CASSELGGDSYNEQFF. CDR3 bases: TGTGCCAGCAGTGAATTGGGCGGGGATTCCTACAATGAGCAGTTCTTC.

V is TRBV5-6 and J is TRBJ2-5, with 7 bases that match TRBD2. V lost 4 bases to trimming and J lost 5 bases; unmatched junction nucleotides: 11. Germline CDR1 and CDR2: SGHDT and YYEEEE. The CDR3 has 15 amino acids. The CDR3 loop reads CASSPTSWGWETQYF. Written as DNA, the CDR3 is TGTGCCAGCAGCCCGACTAGCTGGGGTTGGGAGACCCAGTACTTC.

The chain recombines TRBV7-8 with TRBJ2-5; 8 bases align to TRBD1. The trim removed 4 bases at V and 2 bases at J, leaving 9 bases unmatched. Germline lookup yields CDR1 SGHVS and CDR2 FQNEAQ. There are 16 residues in the CDR3. The CDR3 reads CASSSPDRAEQETQYF. The CDR3 DNA reads as TGTGCCAGCAGCTCCCCGGACAGGGCGGAGCAAGAGACCCAGTACTTC.